One sample yielded the 7 T cell receptor beta chains listed below, sequenced in a study of cytomegalovirus exposure and HLA in healthy donors. Primers: 60 Vbeta forward and 13 Jbeta reverse. The data were produced by immunoSEQ multiplex PCR, yet TCRdb's version contains in-frame clones alone and is incomplete. The data contain around 160,000 clones, 79% of them singletons. The material sequenced was PBMCs. The receptors were gathered from a woman aged 40 to 55 in good health and CMV-seropositive.

The gene calls are TRBV25-1 and TRBJ2-5; 8 bases are a match to TRBD2. This CDR3 is built from 14 residues. The trim removed 8 bases at V and 5 bases at J, leaving 10 bases unmatched. Germline CDR1 is MGHDK and CDR2 is SYGVNS. CDR3 residues: CASQGLASGETQYF. The CDR3 DNA reads TGTGCCAGCCAAGGACTAGCCTCAGGGGAGACCCAGTACTTC.

The V call is TRBV2, the J call TRBJ1-6; D is uncertain. Looked up from germline, CDR1 is SNHLY and CDR2 is FYNNEI. V shed 7 bases and J shed 0 bases, with 4 bases lying between them. The CDR3 has 13 amino acids. CDR3 protein: CASTSSYNSPLHF. CDR3 sequence (DNA): TGTGCCAGCACTAGCTCCTATAATTCACCCCTCCACTTT.

The genes are TRBV6-5 and TRBJ1-4; D ambiguous. CDR1 MNHEY and CDR2 SVGAGI come from the germline V gene. There are 13 residues in the CDR3. Trimming shortened V by 6 bases and J by 8 bases, and 13 bases separated the two germline ends. The CDR3 protein is CASRPGLEEKLFF. The CDR3 DNA is TGTGCCAGCAGACCCGGACTGGAGGAAAAACTGTTTTTT.

This clone showed up just a few times. The chain couples TRBV13 to TRBJ2-2; 8 bases match TRBD1. Trimming cost V 2 bases and J 6 bases; bases outside gene matches: 5. The CDR3 consists of 15 residues. From germline, CDR1 is PRHDT and CDR2 FYEKMQ (reference sequence). In DNA form, the CDR3 reads TGTGCCAGCAGCTTACGTCAGGGGGCCGCCGGGGAGCTGTTTTTT. This encodes CASSLRQGAAGELFF.

Regarding this clone: The sample holds other DNA sequences that translate to the same CDR3. The CDR3 is CASSETGGSYEQYF. CDR3 in DNA: TGTGCCAGCAGTGAGACAGGGGGGTCCTACGAGCAGTACTTC. V usage is TRBV2 and J usage is TRBJ2-7; TRBD1 agrees at 9 bases. Germline CDR1 reads SNHLY; CDR2 reads FYNNEI. This CDR3 is 14 amino acids long. J gave up 1 base and V 3 bases, and 1 base lay outside the gene matches.

This clone appeared a single time. The chain recombines TRBV19 with TRBJ1-4, with TRBD1 matching 7 bases. Germline V CDR1 and CDR2: LNHDA, SQIVND (reference sequence). The CDR3 covers 15 residues. The J segment lost 1 base and the V segment lost 5 bases, leaving 4 bases of the junction unmatched. Here the CDR3 reads CASSFRQGTNEKLFF. The DNA of the CDR3 is TGTGCCAGTAGTTTCCGACAGGGAACTAATGAAAAACTGTTTTTT.

V is TRBV5-1 and J is TRBJ1-1; 8 nucleotides match TRBD1. CDR1 is SGHRS, CDR2 YFSETQ, per germline. This CDR3 has 16 amino acids. Trimming removed 0 bases from V and 1 base from J; junction bases left unmatched: 5. CDR3 DNA: TGCGCCAGCAGCTTGGGACAGGGGTACGGGAACACTGAAGCTTTCTTT. Translation: CASSLGQGYGNTEAFF.